This T cell receptor beta chain derives from a study of tumor-infiltrating lymphocytes in primary liver carcinoma. On the study more broadly: Spanning 30 to 69 years of age, the patients were men and women.

Making TCR beta cDNA involved approximately 510 ng total RNA and a constant-region primer. Libraries for TCR beta were built through three nested multiplex PCR rounds, which together made up a slightly modified ARM-PCR procedure. TRBV1-TRBV30 forward primers paired with a C-beta reverse primer were used in the first two PCR rounds, which ran approximately 10 cycles each. One entry per CDR3 protein, called by TCRdb with MiXCR from the multiplex PCR reads. The table shows about 54,000 distinct CDR3 sequences, with about 80% occurring only once. Co-extracting RNA and DNA was done with about 18-33 mg of unsorted bulk tissue as input. All patients had surgically resected primary liver carcinoma. In the case of this clonotype: One junction end does not reproduce the germline sequence, and a read error may be involved.

This CDR3 region has 15 residues. The germline CDR1 and CDR2 sequences are MNHNY and SVGAGI (reference sequence). The source of this sequence is a man aged 35-49 years with primary liver carcinoma and hepatitis B virus infection. J is TRBJ2-7 and V is TRBV6-6; 8 bases agree with TRBD1. Material: liver tumor tissue from sampling region 2. Documented subset: tumor region T2, inferior pole. The DNA of the CDR3 is TGTGTCAGCAGTTACGGATGGACAGGGTCCTACGAGCAGTACTTC. This gives the protein CVSSYGWTGSYEQYF.